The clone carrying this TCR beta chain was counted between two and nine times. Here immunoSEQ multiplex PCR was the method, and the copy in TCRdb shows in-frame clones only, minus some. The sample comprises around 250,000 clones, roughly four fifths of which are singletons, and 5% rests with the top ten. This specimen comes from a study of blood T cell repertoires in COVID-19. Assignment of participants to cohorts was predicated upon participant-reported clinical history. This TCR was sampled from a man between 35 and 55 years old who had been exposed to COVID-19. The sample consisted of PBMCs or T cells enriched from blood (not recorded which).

CDR3 DNA: TGTGCCAGCCGGGGGGCGGGACACGAGCAGTACTTC. Protein: CASRGAGHEQYF. V usage is TRBV7-8 and J usage is TRBJ2-7, with a weak D call TRBD2 (7 bases). Trimming cost V 8 bases and J 5 bases, with 13 bases left between them. This CDR3 contains 12 residues. Germline CDR1 reads SGHVS; CDR2 reads FQNEAQ.